This paragraph reports one T cell receptor (beta chain). The V segment lost 4 bases and the J segment 1 base; nucleotides outside the gene matches: 6. Germline V CDR1 and CDR2: SGHRS, YFSETQ. This CDR3 comprises 16 residues. Only in-frame clones appear in the TCRdb table, and some are missing; sequencing was by immunoSEQ multiplex PCR. Among some 77,000 clones listed, around 94% were seen once. This entry comes from a study of OX40 agonist ivuxolimab in advanced cancers. Background on the study: Three patients got partial responses; one had hepatocellular carcinoma and two had cutaneous melanoma.

The sequencing here drew on CD4+ or CD8+ T cells sorted from blood, taken in a trial of the OX40 agonist ivuxolimab. The sequence was collected from an adult with an advanced solid tumor such as melanoma, head and neck, liver or kidney cancer. The V and J genes are TRBV5-1 and TRBJ2-4; 9 nucleotides agree with TRBD1. The CDR3 DNA follows: TGCGCCAGCAGCCTAGGACAGGGGATGGCCAAAAACATTCAGTACTTC. It codes for CASSLGQGMAKNIQYF.